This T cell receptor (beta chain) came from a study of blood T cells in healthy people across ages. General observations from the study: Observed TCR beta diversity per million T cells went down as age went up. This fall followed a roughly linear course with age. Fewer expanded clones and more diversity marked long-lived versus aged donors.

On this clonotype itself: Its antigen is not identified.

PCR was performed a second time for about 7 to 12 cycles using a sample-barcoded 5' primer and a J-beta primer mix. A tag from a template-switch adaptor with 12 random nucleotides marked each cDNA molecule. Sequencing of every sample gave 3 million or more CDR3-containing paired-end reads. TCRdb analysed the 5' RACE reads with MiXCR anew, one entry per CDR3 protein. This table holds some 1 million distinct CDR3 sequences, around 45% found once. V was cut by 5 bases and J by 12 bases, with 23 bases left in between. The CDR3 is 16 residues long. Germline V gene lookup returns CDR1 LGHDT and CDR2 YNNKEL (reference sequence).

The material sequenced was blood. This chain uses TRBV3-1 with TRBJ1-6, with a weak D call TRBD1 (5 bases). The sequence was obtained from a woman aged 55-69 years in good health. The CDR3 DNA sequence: TGTGCCAGCAGCGACCCCCCCGGCAGGGAGGGTTTACCCCTCCACTTT. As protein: CASSDPPGREGLPLHF.